Following are 2 T cell receptor beta chains from one sample sequenced in a study of Graves' ophthalmopathy and Graves' hyperthyroidism. The study amplified TCR beta CDR3 regions using RNA transcripts. An opening RT-PCR round employed HTBI primers and preceded a second-round multiplex PCR. Using its own MiXCR run on the multiplex PCR reads, TCRdb lists one record per CDR3 protein. Among almost 750,000 distinct CDR3 sequences listed, 40% were seen once. Sequencing used peripheral blood. Receptors originate from an adult man with Graves' ophthalmopathy.

The chain has TRBV9 and TRBJ2-5, with 7 nucleotides matching TRBD1. CDR1 and CDR2 (germline): SGDLS, YYNGEE. Germline trimming cut 8 bases from V and 5 bases from J; bases unmatched to any gene: 12. This CDR3 is built from 14 residues. Here the CDR3 DNA reads TGTGCCAGTTCTTCCGGGACAGTTGTGGAGACCCAGTACTTC. Amino acid sequence: CASSSGTVVETQYF.

V is TRBV28 and J is TRBJ2-5; 8 bases fit TRBD2. This CDR3 has 14 amino acids. V trimming: 6 bases; J trimming: 0 bases; junction bases outside the gene matches: 3. In germline, CDR1 is MDHEN, CDR2 SYDVKM. CDR3 region: CASRSGGHQETQYF. CDR3 sequence (DNA): TGTGCCAGCAGAAGCGGGGGACACCAAGAGACCCAGTACTTC. The whole variable domain, remainder taken from reference TRBV28 and TRBJ2-5, is DVKVTQSSRYLVKRTGEKVFLECVQDMDHENMFWYRQDPGLGLRLIYFSYDVKMKEKGDIPEGYSVSREKKERFSLILESASTNQTSMYLCASRSGGHQETQYFGPGTRLLVL.